A single sample gave rise to the 13 T cell receptor beta chains below, sequenced in a study of blood T cell repertoires in COVID-19. The data were produced by immunoSEQ multiplex PCR, yet TCRdb's version contains in-frame clones alone and is incomplete. The profile covers approximately 440,000 clones, with around 90% appearing a single time and about 0.7% taken by the ten largest. Input material: PBMCs or T cells enriched from blood (not recorded which). Receptors were obtained from a woman aged 18 to 35 who had recovered from COVID-19.

The CDR3 DNA sequence: TGTGCCAGCACCCGCGGGCCCGGGGGGTCACCCCTCCACTTT. This gives the protein CASTRGPGGSPLHF. This chain links TRBV6-5 with TRBJ1-6; D may be TRBD1 (5 bases). This CDR3 spans 14 amino acids. Germline values: CDR1 MNHEY, CDR2 SVGAGI. The germline V and J ends were trimmed by 7 bases and 10 bases, with 17 bases remaining between them.

The chain recombines TRBV6-4 with TRBJ1-2; D unclear. V gave up 4 bases and J gave up 0 bases, with 18 bases separating them. CDR3 length equals 17 residues. CDR1 and CDR2 from the germline V gene are MRHNA and SNTAGT. In DNA form, the CDR3 reads TGTGCCAGCAGTGTGGAGTTTTCCCTGGCCTCTAACTATGGCTACACCTTC. It yields the protein CASSVEFSLASNYGYTF.

The J gene is TRBJ1-5, the V gene TRBV6-5; D is unresolved. The germline CDR1 and CDR2 sequences are MNHEY and SVGAGI. The CDR3 has 15 residues. V was pared by 6 bases and J by 7 bases, with 19 bases between. CDR3 sequence: CASRPSWEVGQPQHF. The CDR3 nucleotides are TGTGCCAGCAGACCCTCCTGGGAGGTCGGACAGCCCCAGCATTTT.

The chain joins TRBV29-1 to TRBJ2-7, with D tentatively TRBD1 (5 bases). The germline gives CDR1 SQVTM, CDR2 ANQGSEA. V lost 7 bases and J 2 bases, leaving 12 bases between the germline ends. CDR3 length: 12 amino acids. The CDR3 loop reads CSAYRTPYEQYF. In nucleotides, the CDR3 is TGCAGCGCCTACAGGACCCCCTACGAGCAGTACTTC.

The V gene is TRBV3-1 (or the pseudogene TRBV3-2), the J gene TRBJ2-7; 10 positions match TRBD1. Germline V gene sequence: CDR1 LGHDT, CDR2 YNNKEL (reference sequence). J was trimmed by 8 bases and V by 4 bases; bases with no gene match: 8. The CDR3 loop spans 14 amino acids. CDR3 coding DNA: TGTGCCAGCAGCCGGATGACAGGGGGCGCACAGCAGTACTTC. Its protein product is CASSRMTGGAQQYF.

V usage is TRBV2 and J usage is TRBJ2-7; possible D gene TRBD1, 6 bases. Trimming removed 5 bases at V and 1 base at J, with 15 bases between. The CDR3 extends over 15 amino acids. The germline gives CDR1 SNHLY, CDR2 FYNNEI. The DNA of the CDR3 is TGTGCCAGCAGTATAGAGACAGGCCTGTCCTACGAGCAGTACTTC. Its protein product is CASSIETGLSYEQYF.

V and J are TRBV5-4 and TRBJ1-1, with D possibly matching TRBD1 (6 bases). V shed 3 bases and J shed 0 bases, with 12 bases lying between them. CDR1 is SGHNT and CDR2 is YYREEE in the germline V gene (reference sequence). CDR3 length equals 15 residues. The CDR3 bases are TGTGCCAGCAGCTCGCAGGGGCCGCTGAACACTGAAGCTTTCTTT. This codes for CASSSQGPLNTEAFF. The full variable domain, in which reference TRBV5-4 and TRBJ1-1 provide the parts outside the CDR3, is ETGVTQSPTHLIKTRGQQVTLRCSSQSGHNTVSWYQQALGQGPQFIFQYYREEENGRGNFPPRFSGLQFPNYSSELNVNALELDDSALYLCASSSQGPLNTEAFFGQGTRLTVV.

In this sample, this clone turned up once. The chain couples TRBV19 to TRBJ1-5; D gene unclear. Trimming pared 5 bases from V and 4 bases from J, leaving 15 bases between. CDR3 size: 15 residues. CDR1 and CDR2 (germline): LNHDA, SQIVND (reference sequence). Written as DNA, the CDR3 is TGTGCCAGTAGTGCTTCCCTGACTCCTAATCAGCCCCAGCATTTT. Translation gives CASSASLTPNQPQHF.

This sequence joins TRBV19 and TRBJ1-6; D not certain. This CDR3 spans 16 amino acids. The germline CDR1 and CDR2 sequences are LNHDA and SQIVND (reference sequence). Trimming removed 0 bases at V and 9 bases at J, with 15 bases between. In DNA, the CDR3 is TGTGCCAGTAGTATAGATTTAGCCGCCCTATCTTCACCCCTCCACTTT. Translating it yields CASSIDLAALSSPLHF.

The chain links TRBV28 to TRBJ1-6, with D possibly being TRBD1 (5 bases). The germline CDR1 and CDR2 sequences are MDHEN and SYDVKM. The CDR3 is 15 amino acids. V shed 4 bases and J shed 3 bases, with 10 bases lying between them. The CDR3 sequence: CASSSLRVYNSPLHF. The CDR3 bases are TGTGCCAGCAGTTCCCTCAGGGTCTATAATTCACCCCTCCACTTT.

This chain joins TRBV6-5 and TRBJ2-7, with D possibly being TRBD1 (5 bases). Trimming removed 4 bases from V and 0 bases from J, with 10 bases in between. The CDR3 extends over 14 amino acids. CDR1 is MNHEY and CDR2 is SVGAGI in the germline V gene. The CDR3 is CASSSEDTSYEQYF. DNA for the CDR3: TGTGCCAGCAGTTCCGAGGACACCTCCTACGAGCAGTACTTC.

This chain links TRBV2 with TRBJ1-1, with 8 bases identical to TRBD1. The ends lost 7 bases at V and 0 bases at J; junction bases unmatched: 4. Germline CDR1 is SNHLY and CDR2 is FYNNEI. This CDR3 comprises 14 residues. The CDR3 sequence: CASTKDRVNTEAFF. In DNA form, the CDR3 reads TGTGCCAGCACCAAGGACAGGGTGAACACTGAAGCTTTCTTT. Filled out from reference TRBV2 and TRBJ1-1, the complete variable domain reads EPEVTQTPSHQVTQMGQEVILRCVPISNHLYFYWYRQILGQKVEFLVSFYNNEISEKSEIFDDQFSVERPDGSNFTLKIRSTKLEDSAMYFCASTKDRVNTEAFFGQGTRLTVV.

V gene TRBV3-1 (or the pseudogene TRBV3-2) combines with J gene TRBJ2-5; TRBD2 might be the D (5 bases). The CDR3 loop spans 13 amino acids. The germline V and J ends were trimmed by 1 base and 4 bases, with 7 bases remaining between them. Germline V CDR1 and CDR2: LGHDT, YNNKEL (reference sequence). The CDR3 reads CASSQVEGETQYF. The CDR3 bases are TGTGCCAGCAGCCAAGTAGAGGGAGAGACCCAGTACTTC.